The 3 T cell receptor beta chains given below trace back to one sample, sequenced in a study of identical twins. TCRdb recomputed calls from the 5' RACE reads with MiXCR, one row per CDR3 protein. The table has 500,000 to 550,000 distinct CDR3 sequences, approximately 22% seen once. The data also belong to a second study, concerning T cells expressing NK-cell markers.

Sample: CD4+ T cells sorted from blood. The source is a woman under 30 in good health.

The chain has TRBV6-1 and TRBJ1-2; 7 bases are a match to TRBD1. Looked up from germline, CDR1 is MNHNS and CDR2 is SASEGT. This CDR3 is built from 13 residues. The V segment lost 8 bases and the J segment 6 bases; nucleotides outside the gene matches: 9. DNA of the CDR3: TGTGCCAGCCACCGGGACAGCCGGAATGGCTACACCTTC. The encoded protein is CASHRDSRNGYTF.

This clonotype was seen many times. This chain uses TRBV6-1 with TRBJ1-1, with TRBD1 matching over 12 bases. V trimming: 5 bases; J trimming: 10 bases; junction bases outside the gene matches: 14. CDR1 MNHNS and CDR2 SASEGT come from the germline V gene. CDR3 length equals 16 residues. The CDR3 protein is CASSRSGTGGAGGAFF. The CDR3, as DNA: TGTGCCAGCAGTCGATCCGGGACAGGGGGCGCGGGTGGAGCTTTCTTT.

This clonotype was seen only a few times. DNA of the CDR3: TGTGCCAGCAGTTTATATACGGGAGCTTCGGAGACCCAGTACTTC. Residues: CASSLYTGASETQYF. The gene calls are TRBV12-3 or TRBV12-4 and TRBJ2-5; perhaps TRBD2 as D (6 bases). Trimming took off 2 bases at V and 5 bases at J, with 15 bases between the two ends. The CDR3 length is 15 residues.